The 21 T cell receptor beta chains listed next were all sequenced from one sample in a study of shared clonotypes between healthy human individuals (dated by TCRdb to 2020 to 2021). The library was made by the immunoSEQ multiplex PCR assay. Sourced from immuneACCESS, this table was stored by TCRdb with only in-frame sequences that have V and J called. A share of the clones is absent; for the studies checked, an unresolved V gene accounts for under half, and the remainder has no known explanation. Within this sample are about 2 million clones, with about 95% of them counted one time only. The top ten clones comprise 1.1% of the sample. CD8 naive samples were CD45RO-negative cells positively selected for CCR7, giving a CD45RA+CCR7+ population that excluded TemRA cells. Material: naive CD8+ T cells sorted from blood. What this sample's cell subset or site label stands for: CD45RA+CCR7+. These receptors were collected from a young man in good health.

Worth noting for this clone: Other DNA sequences in this specimen translate into the identical CDR3. CDR3 sequence (DNA): TGTGCCAGCAGCGGACCCTCGACCTACGAGCAGTACTTC. It specifies CASSGPSTYEQYF. This rearrangement joins TRBV9 to TRBJ2-7; D not resolved. The germline V gene has CDR1 SGDLS and CDR2 YYNGEE. The CDR3 totals 13 residues. The V end was cut by 3 bases, the J end by 2 bases, with 9 bases between.

This sequence joins TRBV4-3 and TRBJ2-3, with 7 bases identical to TRBD2. The CDR3 extends over 19 amino acids. Unmatched junction bases numbered 16, after V lost 2 bases and J lost 2 bases. Looked up from germline, CDR1 is LGHNA and CDR2 is YSLEER. The CDR3 region has the DNA TGCGCCAGCAGCCAAAGATGGCGAAACCTAGCGGACAACACAGATACGCAGTATTTT. It translates to CASSQRWRNLADNTDTQYF.

A word on this clone: Distinct nucleotide sequences in the sample also encode this CDR3. The J gene is TRBJ2-7, the V gene TRBV10-2; D gene uncertain. CDR3 length equals 11 residues. Between the trimmed V and J ends, which lost 3 bases and 4 bases, there was a span of 4 bases. CDR1 and CDR2 (germline): WSHSY, SAAADI. This CDR3 reads CASSEAYEQYF. The DNA for the CDR3 is TGCGCCAGCAGTGAAGCGTACGAGCAGTACTTC.

The chain carries TRBV6-4 and TRBJ2-1; TRBD2 matches at 14 bases. The CDR3 contains 16 residues. Per germline, CDR1 MRHNA and CDR2 SNTAGT. J lost 2 bases, V lost 5 bases, and 2 bases had no gene match. In DNA form, the CDR3 reads TGTGCCAGCAGTAGACTAGCGGGAGGGCCCTACAATGAGCAGTTCTTC. It translates to CASSRLAGGPYNEQFF.

As regards this clone: Other DNA sequences within the sample encode an identical CDR3. The V and J genes are TRBV5-1 and TRBJ2-5, with 7 bases fitting TRBD1. The trim removed 0 bases at V and 2 bases at J, leaving 1 base unmatched. The germline V gene has CDR1 SGHRS and CDR2 YFSETQ. The CDR3 loop spans 14 amino acids. CDR3 residues: CASSLGQGQETQYF. For the CDR3, the DNA is TGCGCCAGCAGCTTGGGACAGGGACAAGAGACCCAGTACTTC. The whole variable domain, filled in from reference TRBV5-1 and TRBJ2-5, reads KAGVTQTPRYLIKTRGQQVTLSCSPISGHRSVSWYQQTPGQGLQFLFEYFSETQRNKGNFPGRFSGRQFSNSRSEMNVSTLELGDSALYLCASSLGQGQETQYFGPGTRLLVL.

As for this clone: The sample holds other DNA sequences that translate to the same CDR3. The genes are TRBV27 and TRBJ2-1, with D unclear. The CDR3 has 13 amino acids. In germline, CDR1 is MNHEY, CDR2 SMNVEV (reference sequence). The V gene lost 2 bases and the J gene lost 3 bases, with 5 bases spanning the gap. The CDR3 DNA is TGTGCCAGCAGTTTAGGGATCTACAATGAGCAGTTCTTC. This sequence encodes CASSLGIYNEQFF.

The chain carries TRBV7-9 and TRBJ2-1, with a weak D call TRBD2 (6 bases). The CDR3 has 15 amino acids. V gave up 1 base and J gave up 2 bases, with 9 bases separating them. Germline V gene data show CDR1 as SEHNR and CDR2 as FQNEAQ (reference sequence). CDR3 region: CASSLVAVPYNEQFF. The CDR3 region has the DNA TGTGCCAGCAGCTTAGTAGCGGTACCCTACAATGAGCAGTTCTTC.

The chain joins TRBV30 to TRBJ2-7; 7 bases are shared with TRBD1. J gave up 5 bases and V 2 bases, and 6 bases lay outside the gene matches. This CDR3 contains 13 residues. Germline values: CDR1 GTSNPN, CDR2 SVGIG (reference sequence). In DNA, the CDR3 is TGTGCCTGGAGTATACAGGGGATGCACGAGCAGTACTTC. Translated: CAWSIQGMHEQYF.

CDR3 coding DNA: TGTGCCAGCAGCTTAGAGAGGCAGGGGGCCTACGAGCAGTACTTC. It encodes CASSLERQGAYEQYF. The rearrangement links TRBV7-9 to TRBJ2-7; 7 bases are shared with TRBD1. CDR3 length: 15 amino acids. From germline, CDR1 is SEHNR and CDR2 FQNEAQ (reference sequence). The trim removed 1 base at V and 2 bases at J, leaving 5 bases unmatched.

The V and J genes are TRBV6-5 and TRBJ2-2, with 8 bases identical to TRBD1. Per the germline V gene, CDR1 is MNHEY and CDR2 is SVGAGI. The junction had 8 bases not matched to a gene; V was cut back by 2 bases and J by 6 bases. The CDR3 is 16 amino acids. CDR3 DNA: TGTGCCAGCAGTTACGGACAGGGAGTGGGAGCCGGGGAGCTGTTTTTT. Encoded protein: CASSYGQGVGAGELFF.

About this clone: The junction differs from germline at one of its ends, possibly a read error. The chain has TRBV6-5 and TRBJ2-7; D unclear. Germline V CDR1 and CDR2: MNHEY, SVGAGI. CDR3 length: 14 residues. CDR3 coding DNA: TGTGCCAGCAGTGACTCCGGCCCTTTGCACGAGCAGTACTTC. It translates to CASSDSGPLHEQYF.

Note on this clone: Other DNA sequences in the same sample also yield this CDR3. The chain joins TRBV7-9 to TRBJ1-1, with D uncertain. This CDR3 spans 11 amino acids. Germline V lookup: CDR1 SEHNR, CDR2 FQNEAQ (reference sequence). The V and J ends lost 5 bases and 4 bases respectively, with 5 bases between them. CDR3 in amino acids: CASSPSTEAFF. In nucleotides, the CDR3 is TGTGCCAGCAGCCCCAGCACTGAAGCTTTCTTT. Full variable domain (remainder filled in from reference TRBV7-9 and TRBJ1-1): DTGVSQNPRHKITKRGQNVTFRCDPISEHNRLYWYRQTLGQGPEFLTYFQNEAQLEKSRLLSDRFSAERPKGSFSTLEIQRTEQGDSAMYLCASSPSTEAFFGQGTRLTVV.

Comment on this clone: This CDR3 is also generated by other DNA sequences in the sample. The CDR3 region is CASSLWASYEQYF. Written as DNA, the CDR3 is TGTGCCAGCAGCTTATGGGCCAGCTACGAGCAGTACTTC. The J gene is TRBJ2-7, the V gene TRBV7-3, with D unclear. Trimming took off 2 bases at V and 3 bases at J, with 8 bases between the two ends. The CDR3 has 13 amino acids. CDR1 and CDR2 (germline): SGHTA, FQGTGA. The full variable domain, with the rest looked up from reference TRBV7-3 and TRBJ2-7, is GAGVSQTPSNKVTEKGKYVELRCDPISGHTALYWYRQSLGQGPEFLIYFQGTGAADDSGLPNDRFFAVRPEGSVSTLKIQRTERGDSAVYLCASSLWASYEQYFGPGTRLTVT.

This chain uses TRBV28 with TRBJ2-7, with TRBD2 matching over 7 bases. The CDR3 loop spans 16 amino acids. The germline V gene has CDR1 MDHEN and CDR2 SYDVKM. Losses at the gene ends were 6 bases for V and 4 bases for J; bases not matched to a gene: 15. CDR3 DNA sequence: TGTGCCAGCAGCCCCCTTGGGGGGGAGGTTAATTACGAGCAGTACTTC. Its protein is CASSPLGGEVNYEQYF.

The chain has TRBV15 and TRBJ1-6; D unclear. The length of the CDR3 is 12 residues. The germline CDR1 and CDR2 sequences are LNHNV and YYDKDF (reference sequence). V was pared by 3 bases and J by 6 bases, with 3 bases between. The CDR3 DNA is TGTGCCACCAGCAGTGTTAATTCACCCCTCCACTTT. Its protein product is CATSSVNSPLHF.

This clone appeared once. Here the CDR3 DNA reads TGTGCCAGCAGTTTGCGAGGGGCGAACAATGAGCAGTTCTTC. It specifies CASSLRGANNEQFF. The chain joins TRBV27 to TRBJ2-1; D is possibly TRBD1 or TRBD2 (5 bases each). Trimming pared 3 bases from V and 5 bases from J, leaving 11 bases between. This CDR3 is built from 14 residues. Germline V lookup: CDR1 MNHEY, CDR2 SMNVEV (reference sequence).

This clone showed up just once. The chain couples TRBV2 to TRBJ1-5; a weak D match, TRBD1 (5 bases). Germline CDR1 and CDR2: SNHLY and FYNNEI. The CDR3 runs 10 residues. V dropped 8 bases and J dropped 6 bases, with 5 bases sitting between them. The DNA for the CDR3 is TGTGCCAGCGGGGGTCAGCCCCAGCATTTT. Its translation: CASGGQPQHF.

J is TRBJ1-6 and V is TRBV5-5, with no clear D. CDR3 length: 14 residues. V was pared by 1 base and J by 5 bases, with 7 bases between. Germline loops: CDR1 SGHKS, CDR2 YYEKEE (reference sequence). CDR3: CASSLMADNSPLHF. The CDR3 DNA sequence: TGTGCCAGCAGCTTGATGGCAGATAATTCACCCCTCCACTTT. Together with reference TRBV5-5 and TRBJ1-6, the CDR3 gives the full variable domain: DAGVTQSPTHLIKTRGQQVTLRCSPISGHKSVSWYQQVLGQGPQFIFQYYEKEERGRGNFPDRFSARQFPNYSSELNVNALLLGDSALYLCASSLMADNSPLHFGNGTRLTVT.

The chain links TRBV5-6 to TRBJ1-6; D call uncertain. V lost 5 bases and J 1 base, leaving 4 bases between the germline ends. Germline-derived CDR1 and CDR2 are SGHDT and YYEEEE. The CDR3 covers 13 residues. The CDR3 protein is CASSSSYNSPLHF. CDR3 bases: TGTGCCAGCAGTAGTTCCTATAATTCACCCCTCCACTTT.

The rearrangement links TRBV4-1 to TRBJ2-7, with 13 bases fitting TRBD2. V lost 3 bases and J lost 3; bases outside the gene matches: 5. The CDR3 has 16 amino acids. Germline CDR1 and CDR2: MGHRA and YSYEKL. In DNA, the CDR3 is TGCGCCAGCAGCCATCGGACTAGCGGGGGACTCTACGAGCAGTACTTC. This codes for CASSHRTSGGLYEQYF.

Comments on this clone: Different DNA sequences within this sample yield the same CDR3. The chain joins TRBV30 to TRBJ2-2; D is unresolved. Trimming pared 2 bases from V and 0 bases from J, leaving 4 bases between. Germline V gives CDR1 GTSNPN, CDR2 SVGIG (reference sequence). The CDR3 has 13 residues. CDR3 DNA: TGTGCCTGGAGTTTAACGAACACCGGGGAGCTGTTTTTT. This codes for CAWSLTNTGELFF.